The 30 T cell receptor beta chains below come from one sample, sequenced in a study of OX40 agonist ivuxolimab in advanced cancers. Some clones are missing from TCRdb's copy, which holds only in-frame ones; the method was immunoSEQ multiplex PCR. The table lists about 42,000 clones, about 82% of them singletons, with around a fifth in the top ten. The source material was CD4+ or CD8+ T cells sorted from blood, sampled in a trial of the OX40 agonist ivuxolimab. Receptors originate from an adult with an advanced solid tumor such as melanoma, head and neck, liver or kidney cancer.

The CDR3 protein is CASSSFDWETQYF. DNA of the CDR3: TGTGCCAGCAGTTCCTTTGATTGGGAGACCCAGTACTTC. V usage is TRBV28 and J usage is TRBJ2-5; D is unresolved. This CDR3 has 13 residues. Germline CDR1 reads MDHEN; CDR2 reads SYDVKM. The V gene lost 4 bases and the J gene lost 5 bases, with 11 bases spanning the gap.

CDR3 sequence reads: CASSLAGGMTEAFF. The CDR3 DNA follows: TGCGCCAGCAGCCTCGCGGGGGGGATGACTGAAGCTTTCTTT. The chain recombines TRBV4-3 with TRBJ1-1; weak D call: TRBD1 (5 bases). V dropped 4 bases and J dropped 5 bases, with 14 bases sitting between them. The germline CDR1 and CDR2 sequences are LGHNA and YSLEER. This CDR3 has 14 amino acids.

In this sample, this clone turned up a few times. The chain combines TRBV11-3 with TRBJ2-2; D remains unclear. Between the trimmed V and J ends, which lost 4 bases and 8 bases, there was a span of 8 bases. Germline CDR1 SGHNT, CDR2 YENEEA. This CDR3 contains 12 residues. CDR3 in DNA: TGTGCCAGCAGCTCGAAAGGGGGGGAGCTGTTTTTT. Translating it yields CASSSKGGELFF.

Written as DNA, the CDR3 is TGTGCCAGCAGCCCCAAAGGGACAGTTGAAGAGACCCAGTACTTC. This translates into CASSPKGTVEETQYF. This chain uses TRBV5-6 with TRBJ2-5, with 7 bases matching TRBD1. This CDR3 comprises 15 residues. Looked up from germline, CDR1 is SGHDT and CDR2 is YYEEEE. Trimming removed 4 bases from V and 3 bases from J; junction bases left unmatched: 9.

The chain links TRBV5-4 to TRBJ1-1, with D possibly matching TRBD1 (5 bases). Germline CDR1 reads SGHNT; CDR2 reads YYREEE (reference sequence). This CDR3 contains 13 residues. V shed 0 bases and J shed 4 bases, with 7 bases lying between them. Here the CDR3 reads CASSLEGFTEAFF. The CDR3 coding sequence is TGTGCCAGCAGCTTGGAGGGGTTCACTGAAGCTTTCTTT.

The rearrangement uses TRBV7-9 and TRBJ1-6, with D possibly being TRBD1 (6 bases). The germline V gene has CDR1 SEHNR and CDR2 FQNEAQ (reference sequence). The CDR3 is 15 amino acids. Trimming pared 6 bases from V and 10 bases from J, leaving 19 bases between. The CDR3 DNA follows: TGTGCCAGCAGACCCCCGGCAGGGGAGAGCTCACCCCTCCACTTT. Translating gives CASRPPAGESSPLHF.

The chain employs TRBV7-9 and TRBJ2-7, with TRBD1 matching over 7 bases. From germline, CDR1 is SEHNR and CDR2 FQNEAQ (reference sequence). CDR3 length equals 12 residues. V lost 5 bases and J lost 5; bases outside the gene matches: 3. The CDR3 nucleotides read TGTGCCAGCAGCACCGGGACAGACGAGCAGTACTTC. This encodes CASSTGTDEQYF.

This clone occurred once. The J gene is TRBJ1-6, the V gene TRBV5-4; the D gene is possibly TRBD1 (5 bases). CDR3 length: 17 amino acids. CDR1 SGHNT and CDR2 YYREEE come from the germline V gene (reference sequence). Trimming took 0 bases from V and 0 from J, leaving 10 bases between them. The CDR3 sequence is CASSLGQRSSYNSPLHF. The CDR3 nucleotides read TGTGCCAGCAGCTTGGGACAGCGCAGCTCCTATAATTCACCCCTCCACTTT.

This rearrangement joins TRBV4-3 to TRBJ2-3, with 7 bases identical to TRBD2. The CDR3 sequence is 18 residues long. V dropped 4 bases and J dropped 3; count of bases not matched to a gene: 16. From germline, CDR1 is LGHNA and CDR2 YSLEER. In DNA, the CDR3 is TGCGCCAGCAGCCGCTACGTTCAGCGGGGCGCGGGTACAGATACGCAGTATTTT. Its translation is CASSRYVQRGAGTDTQYF.

The gene calls are TRBV27 and TRBJ2-1; TRBD2 matches at 7 bases. The CDR3 spans 14 residues. Trimming cost V 6 bases and J 1 base; bases outside gene matches: 3. Germline V CDR1 and CDR2: MNHEY, SMNVEV (reference sequence). This CDR3 reads CASSFGGSYNEQFF. CDR3 nucleotides: TGTGCCAGCAGCTTCGGGGGGTCCTACAATGAGCAGTTCTTC.

V and J are TRBV7-9 and TRBJ1-6, with 10 bases fitting TRBD1. With 1 base clipped from V and 10 bases from J, the junction kept 4 bases outside the gene matches. Germline V gene lookup returns CDR1 SEHNR and CDR2 FQNEAQ (reference sequence). This CDR3 has 15 amino acids. CDR3 DNA sequence: TGTGCCAGCAGCTTAGGTGGGACAGGGGACTCACCCCTCCACTTT. Translation: CASSLGGTGDSPLHF.

The chain couples TRBV12-5 to TRBJ1-2, with 7 bases that match TRBD1. The V segment lost 1 base and the J segment 8 bases; nucleotides outside the gene matches: 7. The CDR3 has 14 residues. The germline gives CDR1 LGHNT, CDR2 FRNRAP. The CDR3 nucleotides read TGTGCTAGTGGTTTGGACCCGACAGGGACGGGCTACACCTTC. Translating gives CASGLDPTGTGYTF.

CDR3 sequence: CASSFFRRGGQETQYF. CDR3 coding DNA: TGCGCCAGCAGTTTCTTTCGGCGTGGGGGCCAAGAGACCCAGTACTTC. This rearrangement joins TRBV5-1 to TRBJ2-5; D assignment may be TRBD1 or TRBD2 (5 bases each). Trimming cost V 5 bases and J 1 base, with 18 bases left between them. This CDR3 is built from 16 residues. CDR1 and CDR2 (germline): SGHRS, YFSETQ. The variable domain in full, with the rest retrieved from reference TRBV5-1 and TRBJ2-5, is KAGVTQTPRYLIKTRGQQVTLSCSPISGHRSVSWYQQTPGQGLQFLFEYFSETQRNKGNFPGRFSGRQFSNSRSEMNVSTLELGDSALYLCASSFFRRGGQETQYFGPGTRLLVL.

The CDR3 DNA reads as TGTGCCAGCAGCCCAACGGCCGCGAGACCCGGGAACGAGCAGTACTTC. Amino acids: CASSPTAARPGNEQYF. V and J are TRBV7-9 and TRBJ2-7; possible D gene TRBD2, 5 bases. Between the trimmed V and J ends, which lost 5 bases and 5 bases, there was a span of 22 bases. The CDR3 totals 16 residues. Germline V gene sequence: CDR1 SEHNR, CDR2 FQNEAQ (reference sequence).

In its sample, this clone was seen once. CDR3 nucleotides: TGCGCCAGCAGCTGGGGGGCAGACACAGATACGCAGTATTTT. Protein product: CASSWGADTDTQYF. The chain has TRBV4-1 and TRBJ2-3; D assignment may be TRBD1 or TRBD2 (6 bases each). The CDR3 runs 14 residues. The V and J ends lost 5 bases and 2 bases respectively, with 11 bases between them. Germline V CDR1 and CDR2: MGHRA, YSYEKL.

This rearrangement joins TRBV7-2 to TRBJ2-5; TRBD2 matches at 7 bases. After removal of 5 bases from V and 4 bases from J, the junction contained 10 bases not matched to a gene. Germline V CDR1 and CDR2: SGHTA, FQGNSA. The CDR3 is made up of 15 amino acids. The CDR3 loop reads CASSAPTGGIETQYF. The CDR3 DNA sequence: TGTGCCAGCAGCGCCCCGACGGGGGGAATAGAGACCCAGTACTTC.

The rearrangement joins TRBV6-5 to TRBJ1-1, with D maybe TRBD1 (6 bases). This CDR3 has 13 residues. Looked up from germline, CDR1 is MNHEY and CDR2 is SVGAGI. V lost 0 bases to trimming and J lost 10 bases, with 12 bases between them. The DNA for the CDR3 is TGTGCCAGCAGTTACTCGGCAGGGGACGTAGCTTTCTTT. Amino acid sequence: CASSYSAGDVAFF.

This chain uses TRBV25-1 with TRBJ2-7; D is ambiguous. CDR3 length equals 14 residues. The V gene's germline CDR1 is MGHDK and CDR2 SYGVNS. V lost 4 bases and J 3 bases, leaving 13 bases between the germline ends. As DNA, the CDR3 is TGTGCCAGCAGTGGCGGTGGGTTGATCTACGAGCAGTACTTC. Amino acid sequence: CASSGGGLIYEQYF.

The rearrangement joins TRBV6-1 to TRBJ1-6, with 7 bases that match TRBD1. The CDR3 runs 14 residues. The ends lost 5 bases at V and 8 bases at J; junction bases unmatched: 6. Per the germline V gene, CDR1 is MNHNS and CDR2 is SASEGT. The CDR3 loop is CASSFRTGDSPLHF. The CDR3, as DNA: TGTGCCAGCAGTTTCCGGACAGGCGATTCACCCCTCCACTTT.

This clone has more than one count but fewer than ten. This chain links TRBV6-6 with TRBJ2-1; 8 positions agree with TRBD2. There are 16 residues in the CDR3. The V gene's germline CDR1 is MNHNY and CDR2 SVGAGI (reference sequence). V dropped 2 bases and J dropped 3; count of bases not matched to a gene: 6. The CDR3 loop is CASSYRGLANYNEQFF. For the CDR3, the DNA is TGTGCCAGCAGTTACCGCGGACTAGCAAACTACAATGAGCAGTTCTTC.

This rearrangement joins TRBV11-3 to TRBJ2-1, with no clear D. The CDR3 length is 10 residues. Between the trimmed V and J ends, which lost 6 bases and 7 bases, there was a span of 4 bases. Germline V CDR1 and CDR2: SGHNT, YENEEA. The chain's CDR3 is CASSQNEQFF. The CDR3 DNA reads TGTGCCAGCAGTCAGAATGAGCAGTTCTTC.

On this clone itself: In the same sample, other DNA sequences code for this CDR3. The chain is built from TRBV27 and TRBJ1-5; D gene ambiguous. Germline loops: CDR1 MNHEY, CDR2 SMNVEV (reference sequence). The CDR3 length is 14 residues. Trimming removed 5 bases at V and 1 base at J, with 9 bases between. The CDR3 coding sequence is TGTGCCAGCAGTCCGGCCGGGAGCAATCAGCCCCAGCATTTT. Its translation is CASSPAGSNQPQHF.

The genes are TRBV10-3 and TRBJ2-1; the D is unclear. CDR1 ENHRY and CDR2 SYGVKD come from the germline V gene. Trimming removed 6 bases at V and 5 bases at J, with 11 bases between. This CDR3 has 13 residues. As DNA, the CDR3 is TGTGCCATCAGGGCGGAATGGGACAATGAGCAGTTCTTC. This gives the protein CAIRAEWDNEQFF.

The gene calls are TRBV28 and TRBJ2-7; D may be TRBD1 (5 bases). The CDR3 has 13 residues. The germline V gene has CDR1 MDHEN and CDR2 SYDVKM. The V and J ends lost 2 bases and 5 bases respectively, with 10 bases between them. The CDR3 reads CASSLLQGHEQYF. DNA for the CDR3: TGTGCCAGCAGTTTACTCCAGGGCCACGAGCAGTACTTC.

The chain couples TRBV4-2 to TRBJ1-3; D ambiguous. Trimming removed 0 bases from V and 8 bases from J, with 5 bases in between. The CDR3 contains 12 residues. Germline-derived CDR1 and CDR2 are LGHNA and YNFKEQ. CDR3 coding DNA: TGTGCCAGCAGCCAAGAAGTGGACACCATATATTTT. It encodes CASSQEVDTIYF.

This sequence joins TRBV11-1 and TRBJ2-5; no clear D. V lost 1 base and J lost 5, with 11 bases in between. Germline CDR1 is SGHAT and CDR2 is FQDESV (reference sequence). The CDR3 extends over 14 amino acids. The CDR3 loop is CASSLGYSRETQYF. CDR3 bases: TGTGCCAGCAGCTTAGGGTACTCGCGGGAGACCCAGTACTTC.

This clone was picked up one time. The V gene is TRBV5-5, the J gene TRBJ1-2, with 8 bases lining up with TRBD1. Per the germline V gene, CDR1 is SGHKS and CDR2 is YYEKEE (reference sequence). Trimming removed 0 bases from V and 3 bases from J; junction bases left unmatched: 4. The CDR3 sequence is 15 residues long. The CDR3 DNA sequence: TGTGCCAGCAGCTTGGTGCCAGGGGGCGACTATGGCTACACCTTC. Translation: CASSLVPGGDYGYTF. Drawing the rest from reference TRBV5-5 and TRBJ1-2, the complete variable domain is DAGVTQSPTHLIKTRGQQVTLRCSPISGHKSVSWYQQVLGQGPQFIFQYYEKEERGRGNFPDRFSARQFPNYSSELNVNALLLGDSALYLCASSLVPGGDYGYTFGSGTRLTVV.

The chain carries TRBV9 and TRBJ1-1; D remains unclear. The V gene's germline CDR1 is SGDLS and CDR2 YYNGEE. Trimming took 3 bases from V and 1 from J, leaving 7 bases between them. The CDR3 is 13 amino acids. CDR3 nucleotides: TGTGCCAGCAGCGGAGACACGAACACTGAAGCTTTCTTT. Encoded protein: CASSGDTNTEAFF.

The chain has TRBV4-3 and TRBJ2-3, with D hard to call. Trimming cost V 1 base and J 5 bases, with 4 bases left between them. This CDR3 is 12 amino acids long. The germline V gene has CDR1 LGHNA and CDR2 YSLEER. The CDR3 loop is CASSQGGDTQYF. The CDR3 DNA reads TGCGCCAGCAGCCAAGGTGGAGATACGCAGTATTTT.

The V gene is TRBV13, the J gene TRBJ2-5; D remains unclear. This CDR3 contains 14 residues. Germline-derived CDR1 and CDR2 are PRHDT and FYEKMQ (reference sequence). V shed 5 bases and J shed 2 bases, with 12 bases lying between them. The CDR3 sequence is CASSTNDGQETQYF. As DNA, the CDR3 is TGTGCCAGCAGCACCAACGACGGTCAAGAGACCCAGTACTTC.